These 4 T cell receptor beta chains were sequenced from one sample in a study of blood T cell repertoires in COVID-19. Data came from immunoSEQ multiplex PCR; TCRdb stores just in-frame clones and leaves some out. The table includes fewer than 250,000 clones, over 80% detected once. Sequencing used peripheral blood. These TCRs come from a human donor in a cohort sampled during active COVID-19.

The V and J genes are TRBV2 and TRBJ1-5, with D unclear. Trimming took 6 bases from V and 3 from J, leaving 18 bases between them. The CDR3 has 16 residues. Per the germline V gene, CDR1 is SNHLY and CDR2 is FYNNEI. CDR3 in amino acids: CASSAPGTDLNQPQHF. The CDR3 DNA follows: TGTGCCAGCAGCGCCCCAGGCACTGACCTCAATCAGCCCCAGCATTTT.

The rearrangement links TRBV15 to TRBJ2-5, with D possibly matching TRBD1 (5 bases). The germline V gene has CDR1 LNHNV and CDR2 YYDKDF (reference sequence). The CDR3 sequence is 15 residues long. The V end was cut by 1 base, the J end by 1 base, with 10 bases between. The DNA for the CDR3 is TGTGCCACCAGCAGAGCCCTCGACAGCCAAGAGACCCAGTACTTC. Translating gives CATSRALDSQETQYF.

The chain recombines TRBV18 with TRBJ1-4; possible D gene TRBD1, 6 bases. In germline, CDR1 is KGHSH, CDR2 LQKENI. Trimming took off 2 bases at V and 8 bases at J, with 21 bases between the two ends. The CDR3 runs to 17 residues. The CDR3 sequence: CASSPLIIETGGEKLFF. The DNA of the CDR3 is TGTGCCAGCTCACCATTGATCATAGAGACAGGCGGAGAAAAACTGTTTTTT.

The chain couples TRBV6-5 to TRBJ1-5; the D is unclear. The V end lost 0 bases, the J end lost 4 bases, and 10 bases lay between the germline ends. CDR1 is MNHEY, CDR2 SVGAGI, per germline. This CDR3 is built from 15 residues. The CDR3: CASSYSAIGNQPQHF. The CDR3 DNA is TGTGCCAGCAGTTACTCGGCTATCGGGAATCAGCCCCAGCATTTT.